This TCR beta chain was recovered during a study of blood T cell repertoires in COVID-19. Study-level background: T cells, B-cell-depleted T cells, or PBMCs provided the cDNA or gDNA that served as material.

The data were produced by immunoSEQ multiplex PCR, yet TCRdb's version contains in-frame clones alone and is incomplete. The sample lists fewer than 300,000 clones, approximately 93% occurring once. Germline V gene lookup returns CDR1 SGHDT and CDR2 YYEEEE. Trimming removed 4 bases from V and 5 bases from J; junction bases left unmatched: 10. CDR3 length: 15 amino acids. The rearrangement links TRBV5-6 to TRBJ2-5; 8 nucleotides align to TRBD1. This clonotype originated in a woman aged 25 to 45 with COVID-19, enrolled during active disease. The material sequenced was peripheral blood. CDR3 coding DNA: TGTGCCAGCAGCCCCGGGACAGGCTTAGGGGAGACCCAGTACTTC. This translates into CASSPGTGLGETQYF.